This T cell receptor beta chain was captured in a study of multiple sclerosis patients with progressive multifocal leukoencephalopathy. Findings and limits, study-wide: In most PML patients, TRB repertoires appeared less diverse by entropy. Clones expanded at PML were already present before and during natalizumab. The findings' link to JC virus versus immunocompromise remained uncertain.

Time point defined: before natalizumab initiation. With 9 bases removed from V and 5 bases from J, the gap between germline ends came to 11 bases. The CDR3 spans 11 residues. Germline V gene data show CDR1 as LNHDA and CDR2 as SQIVND (reference sequence). To note about this clone: Its antigen remains unknown.

Every PCR reaction included synthetic inline CDR3 controls for all V-J pairings. The data were produced by immunoSEQ multiplex PCR, yet TCRdb's version contains in-frame clones alone and is incomplete. The sample records around 32,000 clones, 80% to 95% being singletons. The receptor was derived from a man aged 25 to 45 with multiple sclerosis. Sequenced material: PBMCs. V and J are TRBV19 and TRBJ2-7; no clear D. The CDR3 sequence is CASSTTHEQYF. The CDR3 DNA is TGTGCCAGCTCTACCACACACGAGCAGTACTTC.